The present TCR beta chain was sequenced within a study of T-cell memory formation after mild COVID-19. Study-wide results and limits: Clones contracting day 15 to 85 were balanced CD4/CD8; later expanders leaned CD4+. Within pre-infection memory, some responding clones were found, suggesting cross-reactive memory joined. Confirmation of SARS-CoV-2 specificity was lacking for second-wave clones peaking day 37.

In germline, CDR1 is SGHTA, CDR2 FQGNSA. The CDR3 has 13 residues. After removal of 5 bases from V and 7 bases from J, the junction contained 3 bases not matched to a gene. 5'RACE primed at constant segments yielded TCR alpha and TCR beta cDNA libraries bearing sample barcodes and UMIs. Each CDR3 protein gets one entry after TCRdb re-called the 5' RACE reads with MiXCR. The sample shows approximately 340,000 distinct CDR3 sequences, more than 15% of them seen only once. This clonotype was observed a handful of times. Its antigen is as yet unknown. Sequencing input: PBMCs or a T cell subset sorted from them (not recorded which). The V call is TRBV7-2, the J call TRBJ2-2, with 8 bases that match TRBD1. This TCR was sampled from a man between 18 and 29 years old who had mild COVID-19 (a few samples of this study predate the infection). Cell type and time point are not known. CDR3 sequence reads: CASSRTGRGELFF. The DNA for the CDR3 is TGTGCCAGCAGCCGGACAGGGCGCGGGGAGCTGTTTTTT.